This TCR beta chain was captured in a study of blood T cell repertoires in COVID-19. Looking at the study overall: Acute-phase and convalescent COVID-19 samples originated in the United States, Italy and Spain.

Germline V gene sequence: CDR1 SGDLS, CDR2 YYNGEE. V was clipped by 4 bases and J by 3 bases; unmatched bases: 6. The CDR3 has 15 amino acids. Profiled with immunoSEQ multiplex PCR; TCRdb holds only in-frame clones, not every one. The table records some 86,000 clones, approximately 87% of them present only once. The receptor's source is an older woman with acute or convalescent COVID-19. The sequencing input was peripheral blood. V and J are TRBV9 and TRBJ2-1; 8 bases match TRBD2. The DNA of the CDR3 is TGTGCCAGCAGCACATCCGGGACTAGCTACAATGAGCAGTTCTTC. It yields the protein CASSTSGTSYNEQFF.